The 10 T cell receptor beta chains listed next were all sequenced from one sample in a study of shared clonotypes between healthy human individuals. Measured with immunoSEQ multiplex PCR; TCRdb has only the in-frame clones, and not every one. The table shows hundreds of thousands of clones, with approximately 97% occurring only once. Specimen: naive CD4+ T cells sorted from blood. The subset here: CD45RA+ positively selected. The receptors were sampled from a woman aged 25 to 39 in good health.

This rearrangement joins TRBV11-2 to TRBJ2-5; 14 bases match TRBD2. Germline V lookup: CDR1 SGHAT, CDR2 FQNNGV. The CDR3 extends over 16 amino acids. V trimming: 5 bases; J trimming: 1 base; junction bases outside the gene matches: 3. The CDR3 DNA follows: TGTGCCAGCAGCCCAGGGACTAGCGGGGGCCAAGAGACCCAGTACTTC. It yields the protein CASSPGTSGGQETQYF.

This chain connects TRBV5-1 to TRBJ2-3; 9 bases line up with TRBD2. CDR1 and CDR2 from the germline V gene are SGHRS and YFSETQ. The length of the CDR3 is 15 residues. The V and J ends lost 2 bases and 4 bases, in that order; junction bases with no gene match: 5. Written as DNA, the CDR3 is TGCGCCAGCAGCTTTAGCGGGGGCCCCCCAGATACGCAGTATTTT. Translation gives CASSFSGGPPDTQYF.

The chain uses TRBV18 and TRBJ2-7; TRBD1 might be the D (6 bases). CDR1 and CDR2 from the germline V gene are KGHSH and LQKENI. This CDR3 spans 16 amino acids. The ends were cut back, 4 bases at V and 3 bases at J, with 19 bases in the middle. CDR3 sequence reads: CASSLGTAGAYYEQYF. The CDR3 region has the DNA TGTGCCAGCTCACTAGGTACGGCAGGGGCTTACTACGAGCAGTACTTC.

V is TRBV9 and J is TRBJ2-3; 11 bases agree with TRBD2. Trimming at V came to 0 bases and at J to 0 bases, leaving 6 bases not matched to a gene. The CDR3 is 18 amino acids. Germline CDR1 and CDR2: SGDLS and YYNGEE. This CDR3 reads CASSVATGTSGSTDTQYF. In nucleotides, the CDR3 is TGTGCCAGCAGCGTAGCTACTGGGACTAGCGGTAGCACAGATACGCAGTATTTT.

This chain links TRBV28 with TRBJ1-5; D not resolved. Germline V gene sequence: CDR1 MDHEN, CDR2 SYDVKM. CDR3 length equals 15 residues. The ends were cut back, 5 bases at V and 6 bases at J, with 17 bases in the middle. The CDR3 nucleotides are TGTGCCAGCAGTCCAAATCCCAGGAGTTCTCAGCCCCAGCATTTT. Translation: CASSPNPRSSQPQHF. Based on the CDR3 plus reference TRBV28 and TRBJ1-5, the full variable domain is DVKVTQSSRYLVKRTGEKVFLECVQDMDHENMFWYRQDPGLGLRLIYFSYDVKMKEKGDIPEGYSVSREKKERFSLILESASTNQTSMYLCASSPNPRSSQPQHFGDGTRLSIL.

This clone is a singleton in its sample. The chain joins TRBV18 to TRBJ2-1; the D is unclear. The germline gives CDR1 KGHSH, CDR2 LQKENI. CDR3 size: 11 residues. V lost 2 bases and J lost 4, with 0 bases in between. This chain's CDR3 is CASSPYNEQFF. The CDR3 DNA is TGTGCCAGCTCACCATACAATGAGCAGTTCTTC.

The rearrangement joins TRBV6-5 to TRBJ2-7; D remains unclear. V lost 0 bases and J 6 bases, leaving 15 bases between the germline ends. CDR3 length: 15 residues. Looked up from germline, CDR1 is MNHEY and CDR2 is SVGAGI. CDR3 in DNA: TGTGCCAGCAGTTACTCTATAAACCTTCTGGGCGAGCAGTACTTC. Translation: CASSYSINLLGEQYF.

The chain recombines TRBV18 with TRBJ2-5; D is unresolved. This CDR3 comprises 13 residues. Germline CDR1 and CDR2: KGHSH and LQKENI. V lost 6 bases and J lost 5, with 13 bases in between. CDR3 nucleotide sequence: TGTGCCAGCTCGCCGGGCCAGGTGGAGACCCAGTACTTC. Its translation: CASSPGQVETQYF.

CDR3 sequence reads: CASSPWRAQETQYF. The DNA for the CDR3 is TGTGCCAGCAGTCCCTGGCGAGCTCAAGAGACCCAGTACTTC. V usage is TRBV28 and J usage is TRBJ2-5; no firm D call. This CDR3 contains 14 residues. The germline CDR1 and CDR2 sequences are MDHEN and SYDVKM. V dropped 5 bases and J dropped 2 bases, with 12 bases sitting between them.

This clone has just a few counts. The V gene is TRBV7-2, the J gene TRBJ1-5; D is unclear. The length of the CDR3 is 13 residues. Germline lookup yields CDR1 SGHTA and CDR2 FQGNSA. V lost 0 bases and J 12 bases, leaving 12 bases between the germline ends. DNA for the CDR3: TGTGCCAGCAGCTTAGCGACATTCCCCCTCCAGCATTTT. Its translation: CASSLATFPLQHF.